Here is one T cell receptor beta chain with its context. Its cognate antigen is unknown. V dropped 5 bases and J dropped 4; count of bases not matched to a gene: 8. The CDR3 length is 17 residues. CDR1 SGHVS and CDR2 FQNEAQ come from the germline V gene. The source of the sample is a study of neoadjuvant anti-PD-1 for oral cavity cancer. About the study: Around day 43, patients without progression received a fourth nivolumab dose before surgery. General study points: After neoadjuvant nivolumab, PBMC T cell clonality was significantly higher in non-responders than responders.

No culture or expansion preceded analysis of these blood cells. Blood libraries mostly used 450 to 550 ng genomic DNA, six replicates each. Using immunoSEQ multiplex PCR, the repertoire was profiled, and TCRdb retains in-frame clones only, with some absent. The sample records some 71,000 clones, approximately 82% being singletons. This material consisted of PBMCs, taken before nivolumab (anti-PD-1) treatment. This sequence was found in a person aged 35-79 years with oral cavity squamous cell carcinoma. The genes are TRBV7-8 and TRBJ2-7, with TRBD2 matching 16 bases. This chain's CDR3 is CASSPGTSGGAVYEQYF. The CDR3 DNA reads TGTGCCAGCAGCCCCGGGACTAGCGGGGGGGCAGTGTACGAGCAGTACTTC.